This TCR beta chain was recovered during a study of CD8 T cells in ankylosing spondylitis. Germline lookup yields CDR1 SGHTA and CDR2 FQGNSA. This CDR3 contains 15 residues. Losses at the gene ends were 5 bases for V and 4 bases for J; bases not matched to a gene: 8. MiXCR, applied by TCRdb to the 5' RACE reads, yields one record per CDR3 protein. The sample carries about 840,000 distinct CDR3 sequences, over 9.5% recorded once. This clonotype was seen ten or more times. What it binds is unknown. Points from the study as a whole: A TCR beta motif of roughly 8 highly homologous variants seemed to mark ankylosing spondylitis blood.

The clonotype originates from a male donor with ankylosing spondylitis. The sample consisted of blood, either unsorted or a sorted T cell fraction (not recorded which). The chain couples TRBV7-2 to TRBJ1-1; 9 nucleotides match TRBD1. CDR3 sequence reads: CASSAGQGRGTEAFF. The DNA for the CDR3 is TGTGCCAGCAGCGCGGGACAGGGAAGGGGCACTGAAGCTTTCTTT.